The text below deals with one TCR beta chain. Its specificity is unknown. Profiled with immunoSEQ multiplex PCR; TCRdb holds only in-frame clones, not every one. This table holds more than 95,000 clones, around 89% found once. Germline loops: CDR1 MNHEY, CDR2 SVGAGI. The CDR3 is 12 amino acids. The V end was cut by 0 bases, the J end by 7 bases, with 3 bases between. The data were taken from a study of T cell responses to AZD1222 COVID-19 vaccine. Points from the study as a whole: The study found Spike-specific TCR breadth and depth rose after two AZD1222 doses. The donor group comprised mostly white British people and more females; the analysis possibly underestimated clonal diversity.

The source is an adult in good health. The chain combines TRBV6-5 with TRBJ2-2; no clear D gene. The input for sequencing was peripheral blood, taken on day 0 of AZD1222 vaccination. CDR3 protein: CASSYSGGELFF. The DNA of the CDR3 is TGTGCCAGCAGTTACTCGGGCGGGGAGCTGTTTTTT.